The sequence of this T cell receptor beta chain was determined in a study of T cells in Graves' hyperthyroidism and ophthalmopathy. TCR beta CDR3 sequences were amplified from RNA transcripts. RT-PCR in the first round (using the HTBI primer set) targeted the TCR CDR3. TCRdb independently ran MiXCR on the multiplex PCR reads; one entry per CDR3 protein. The sample lists about 590,000 distinct CDR3 sequences, approximately 14% occurring once. A few counts support this clonotype. The CDR3 loop spans 16 amino acids. Germline loops: CDR1 SEHNR, CDR2 FQNEAQ (reference sequence). Deletions cut 7 bases from V and 6 bases from J, with 24 bases between. The definition of stable Graves' hyperthyroidism was no ophthalmopathy progression within 18 months. The hyperthyroidism patients had all been newly diagnosed, and their disease duration was under 2 months. Their ages ranged from 18 to 65 years. For the diagnoses, clinical symptoms, serum thyroxine and TRAb, thyroid ultrasound and orbital computed tomography were used. Source material for PBMCs was more than 7.5 ml fresh peripheral blood.

The V call is TRBV7-9, the J call TRBJ1-2; D gene unclear. The receptor was derived from a woman in her twenties or thirties with Graves' hyperthyroidism. The sample consisted of blood. The CDR3 spells CASTLLSTSTSDGYTF. The CDR3 region has the DNA TGTGCCAGCACCCTTTTATCGACATCCACATCTGATGGCTACACCTTC.